The rows below give T cell receptor beta chains drawn from one sample of a study of low-dose radiotherapy and immunotherapy resistance in tumors. TCRdb independently ran MiXCR on the reads; one entry per CDR3 protein. Of under 75,000 distinct CDR3 sequences in the sample, about 23% were seen once. The material sequenced was PBMCs, taken after low-dose radiotherapy plus immunotherapy. The source is a male donor with prostate cancer. The CDR3 runs from the conserved cysteine through the conserved F or W. A D gene is named only where the DNA matches it firmly. Rows may omit the clone size; those that give it use once, few, many or a size class.

d_call: NA; j_call: TRBJ2-2; clone_size: NA; cdr3_length: 14; v_call: TRBV15; cdr3_aa: CATAGAANTGELFF; cdr3_nt: TGTGCCACTGCGGGGGCCGCGAACACCGGGGAGCTGTTTTTT
d_call: TRBD2; j_call: TRBJ2-1; clone_size: many; cdr3_length: 15; v_call: TRBV2; cdr3_aa: CASTTGLAGVNEQFF; cdr3_nt: TGTGCCAGCACCACGGGCCTAGCGGGAGTCAATGAGCAGTTCTTC
d_call: TRBD1; j_call: TRBJ1-1; clone_size: many; cdr3_length: 15; v_call: TRBV20-1; cdr3_aa: CSGKRDRGRVPEAFF; cdr3_nt: TGCAGTGGGAAGCGGGACAGGGGGCGTGTCCCTGAAGCTTTCTTT
d_call: NA; j_call: TRBJ2-2; clone_size: NA; cdr3_length: 12; v_call: TRBV29-1; cdr3_aa: CSVGVVAGELFF; cdr3_nt: TGCAGCGTTGGAGTTGTGGCCGGGGAGCTGTTTTTT
d_call: NA; j_call: TRBJ2-7; clone_size: NA; cdr3_length: 13; v_call: TRBV7-6; cdr3_aa: CASSLTWTYEQYF; cdr3_nt: TGTGCCAGCAGCCTAACATGGACCTACGAGCAGTACTTC
d_call: TRBD2; j_call: TRBJ2-5; clone_size: many; cdr3_length: 14; v_call: TRBV7-6; cdr3_aa: CASSKSGGQETQYF; cdr3_nt: TGTGCCAGCAGTAAAAGCGGGGGACAAGAGACCCAGTACTTC
d_call: NA; j_call: TRBJ1-6; clone_size: many; cdr3_length: 14; v_call: TRBV20-1; cdr3_aa: CSAGVTAGNSPLHF; cdr3_nt: TGCAGTGCTGGGGTGACCGCCGGTAATTCACCCCTCCACTTT
d_call: TRBD1; j_call: TRBJ2-3; clone_size: many; cdr3_length: 15; v_call: TRBV6-2/TRBV6-3; cdr3_aa: CASSDRGRPADTQYF; cdr3_nt: TGTGCCAGCAGTGACAGGGGGCGCCCCGCAGATACGCAGTATTTT
d_call: NA; j_call: TRBJ2-5; clone_size: medium-sized; cdr3_length: 15; v_call: TRBV7-2; cdr3_aa: CASSLGGLQKETQYF; cdr3_nt: TGTGCCAGCAGCTTAGGTGGACTACAAAAAGAGACCCAGTACTTC
d_call: NA; j_call: TRBJ1-2; clone_size: many; cdr3_length: 17; v_call: TRBV15; cdr3_aa: CATSKQKQGTANYGYTF; cdr3_nt: TGTGCCACCAGCAAACAGAAGCAGGGGACGGCTAACTATGGCTACACCTTC